This TCR beta chain was observed in a study of control samples from healthy donors and cancer patients. Produced via immunoSEQ multiplex PCR; TCRdb's table is partial and in-frame only. The sample lists about 270,000 clones, over 70% occurring once. Germline trimming cut 0 bases from V and 12 bases from J; bases unmatched to any gene: 10. Per germline, CDR1 MGHRA and CDR2 YSYEKL. The CDR3 covers 15 residues. This receptor was obtained from a woman in her sixties with lung cancer. The sample consisted of PBMCs. The chain has TRBV4-1 and TRBJ2-1; 8 bases match TRBD2. CDR3 region: CASSQDNGGAMRQFF. The DNA of the CDR3 is TGCGCCAGCAGCCAAGATAACGGGGGGGCTATGCGGCAGTTCTTC.